This T cell receptor beta chain is from a study of long-term antiretroviral therapy in people with HIV. As to this clone: Its antigen remains unknown.

Findings and limits, study-wide: An increase in diversity followed ART, yet levels stayed below transplant donor controls. Records did not include ART adherence, viral resistance or therapy changes.

Germline V lookup: CDR1 SGHTA, CDR2 FQGNSA. CDR3 length: 16 amino acids. The trim removed 2 bases at V and 9 bases at J, leaving 8 bases unmatched. The run of the v3.0 immunoSEQ assay was at survey level. Sequencing aimed at roughly 35,000-50,000 T-cell genomes per sample. Sequencing was performed with immunoSEQ multiplex PCR; in TCRdb, only in-frame clones are kept and a portion is missing. Of 20,000 to 25,000 clones in the sample, around 81% were seen once. Specimens carried about 0.85-10 million cryopreserved PBMC before DNA extraction. This specimen consisted of unsorted PBMCs, obtained 2.9 years after starting antiretroviral therapy. The V call is TRBV7-2, the J call TRBJ2-1, with 12 bases aligning to TRBD2. The source is a woman in her twenties or thirties with HIV. The DNA of the CDR3 is TGTGCCAGCAGCTTACAGGCTAGCGGGGGGGCGGGTGAGCAGTTCTTC. Translating it yields CASSLQASGGAGEQFF.